These T cell receptor beta chains were read from a single sample in a study of cytomegalovirus exposure and HLA in healthy donors. The repertoire was sequenced with immunoSEQ multiplex PCR; TCRdb's copy has only in-frame clones and lacks some. The table records under 200,000 clones, 62% of them present only once. The sample taken for sequencing was PBMCs. The source is a man aged 40-49 years in good health and CMV-seronegative. Both conserved end residues are part of each CDR3. The order of the fields is clone size, J gene, D gene, V gene, CDR3 DNA, CDR3 protein. The D gene is left open where the match is weak. The size field is filled for only some rows; it gives once, few, many or a size class.

>.|TRBJ2-7|.|TRBV5-1
TGCGCCAGCAGCGCCCAGGGGGGCTCCTACGAGCAGTACTTC
CASSAQGGSYEQYF
>.|TRBJ1-4|TRBD1|TRBV5-1
TGCGCCAGCAGCTTGTTACCCACAGGGGGTAATGAAAAACTGTTTTTT
CASSLLPTGGNEKLFF
>.|TRBJ2-7|.|TRBV27
TGTGCCAGCAGGTACACAGGGACCTTAGGGTCCTACGAGCAGTACTTC
CASRYTGTLGSYEQYF
>.|TRBJ1-1|.|TRBV27
TGTGCCAGCAGTTGGACAGAGAACACTGAAGCTTTCTTT
CASSWTENTEAFF
>.|TRBJ2-5|.|TRBV28
TGTGCCAGCAGTTTTGAACGAGGGAGGGAGACCCAGTACTTC
CASSFERGRETQYF
>.|TRBJ1-1|.|TRBV28
TGTGCCAGCATCGGGGGAACTGAAGCTTTCTTT
CASIGGTEAFF
>.|TRBJ1-5|TRBD1|TRBV25-1
TGTGCCAGCAGTGGGGAGGAGGGGAACAGGGGGTTGCCCCAGCATTTT
CASSGEEGNRGLPQHF
>few|TRBJ2-3|TRBD2|TRBV5-1
TGCGCCAGCAGCCGGGACGGGGGGGTCAGGGGAGATACGCAGTATTTT
CASSRDGGVRGDTQYF
>.|TRBJ2-7|TRBD2|TRBV10-3
TGTGCCATCATGGGTGGCGGGGGTCACTCCTACGAGCAGTACTTC
CAIMGGGGHSYEQYF
>.|TRBJ1-6|TRBD1|TRBV4-2
TGTGCCAGCAGCCAATCACAAAAGGGACAGAGCAATTCACCCCTCCACTTT
CASSQSQKGQSNSPLHF
>.|TRBJ2-7|TRBD1|TRBV19
TGTGCCAGTAGTTACCCGGGACAGGGGACTGTTGTGCAGTACTTC
CASSYPGQGTVVQYF
>.|TRBJ2-5|TRBD1|TRBV6-1
TGTGCCAGCAGGGCCGACAGGGGAGGAAAAGAGACCCAGTACTTC
CASRADRGGKETQYF
>.|TRBJ1-1|TRBD1|TRBV19
TGTGCCAGTACCTATGACAGGGATTGGAACACTGAAGCTTTCTTT
CASTYDRDWNTEAFF
>few|TRBJ2-3|.|TRBV7-2
TGTGCCAGCAGCTCGGGGGGCCGCAGCACAGATACGCAGTATTTT
CASSSGGRSTDTQYF
>.|TRBJ2-1|TRBD1|TRBV15
TGTGCCACCAGCTGGCGACAGGGGTATGAGCAGTTCTTC
CATSWRQGYEQFF
>.|TRBJ1-6|.|TRBV5-4
TGTGCCAGCAGCTTCTCCCTGGAGGGAAATTCACCCCTCCACTTT
CASSFSLEGNSPLHF
>.|TRBJ2-2|.|TRBV19
TGTGCCAGTAGTATAAGACTTTCCAACACCGGGGAGCTGTTTTTT
CASSIRLSNTGELFF
>once|TRBJ1-2|.|TRBV4-1
TGCGCCAGCAGCCCGCTTCCGGACGGGGAGAGAGGTGGCTACACCTTC
CASSPLPDGERGGYTF
>few|TRBJ2-7|.|TRBV7-2
TGTGCCAGCAGCTTAGGCGGTACGTCCTACGAGCAGTACTTC
CASSLGGTSYEQYF
>once|TRBJ2-1|TRBD2|TRBV2
TGTGCCAGCAGGGCCGCTAGCGGGGCGTCTTACAATGAGCAGTTCTTC
CASRAASGASYNEQFF
>.|TRBJ1-6|.|TRBV15
TGTGCCACCAACGGACGGGAAAGCTCCTATAATTCACCCCTCCACTTT
CATNGRESSYNSPLHF
>few|TRBJ2-5|TRBD1|TRBV18
TGTGCCAGCTCAACGGGGACAGGGAGTTTTGAGACCCAGTACTTC
CASSTGTGSFETQYF
>.|TRBJ2-5|.|TRBV18
TGTGCCAGCTCACCACTGGGAGGAGAGACCCAGTACTTC
CASSPLGGETQYF
>.|TRBJ2-1|TRBD2|TRBV7-2
TGTGCCAGCAGCTTAGGGGCGGGAGGCAGTCGGAATGAGCAGTTCTTC
CASSLGAGGSRNEQFF
>once|TRBJ2-7|TRBD1|TRBV27
TGTGCCAGCAGTTTGAGACAGGGGGCACACGAGCAGTACTTC
CASSLRQGAHEQYF
>few|TRBJ1-1|.|TRBV19
TGTGCCAGTAGTATCGATTGGCAGGGTAACACTGAAGCTTTCTTT
CASSIDWQGNTEAFF
>few|TRBJ2-4|TRBD2|TRBV6-1
TGTGCCAGCAAATGGGGAGGGGAAAACATTCAGTACTTC
CASKWGGENIQYF
>.|TRBJ1-1|.|TRBV28
TGTGCCAGCAGACCACAGGAACGCACTGAAGCTTTCTTT
CASRPQERTEAFF
>.|TRBJ1-1|TRBD1|TRBV7-3
TGTGCCAGCAGCTTGGACAGGGTGAACACTGAAGCTTTCTTT
CASSLDRVNTEAFF
>.|TRBJ1-5|.|TRBV18
TGTGCCAGCTCACCGGAAATACAGGACAATCAGCCCCAGCATTTT
CASSPEIQDNQPQHF
>.|TRBJ1-5|.|TRBV6-5
TGTGCCAGCAGTGAAGTGGCCGCCGATCAGCCCCAGCATTTT
CASSEVAADQPQHF
>.|TRBJ2-3|TRBD2|TRBV10-3
TGTGCCATCAGGCCAGCGGGGGACACAGATACGCAGTATTTT
CAIRPAGDTDTQYF
>few|TRBJ2-2|TRBD1|TRBV29-1
TGCAGCGTTGAGGACAGGGGGTACACCGGGGAGCTGTTTTTT
CSVEDRGYTGELFF
>.|TRBJ2-6|TRBD1|TRBV7-9
TGTGCCAGCAGGCCAGGGACAGGGACTGGGGCCAACGTCCTGACTTTC
CASRPGTGTGANVLTF
>once|TRBJ2-3|.|TRBV29-1
TGCAGCGTTGAAGCGACTAGCACAGATACGCAGTATTTT
CSVEATSTDTQYF
>.|TRBJ2-7|TRBD1|TRBV5-1
TGCGCCAGCAGCTCTTCAGGGGGCCCCTACGAGCAGTACTTC
CASSSSGGPYEQYF
>once|TRBJ1-1|TRBD1|TRBV7-9
TGTGCCAGCAGCCCGTCACCGGGACAGCAAGAAGCTTTCTTT
CASSPSPGQQEAFF
>.|TRBJ2-5|.|TRBV6-6
TGTGCCAGTCGACTAGAGACCCAGTACTTC
CASRLETQYF
>few|TRBJ2-5|.|TRBV5-6
TGTGCCAGCAGCTTCACAGGGACCCAGTACTTC
CASSFTGTQYF
>few|TRBJ1-4|.|TRBV7-2
TGTGCCAGCAGCGCAGGACGGGAAGGGAATGAAAAACTGTTTTTT
CASSAGREGNEKLFF
>.|TRBJ1-5|.|TRBV6-1
TGTGCCAGCGCTAGTCTCAATCAGCCCCAGCATTTT
CASASLNQPQHF
>.|TRBJ2-3|.|TRBV7-8
TGTGCCAGCAGACCACTATCCCAGTCTAGCACAGATACGCAGTATTTT
CASRPLSQSSTDTQYF
>.|TRBJ1-2|TRBD1|TRBV6-4
TGTGCCAGCAGTGAAGCGACAGGGGGCAGATATGGCTACACCTTC
CASSEATGGRYGYTF
>.|TRBJ1-5|.|TRBV6-6
TGTGCCAGCAGTTACTCGGGCGGACTGAGCAATCAGCCCCAGCATTTT
CASSYSGGLSNQPQHF
>.|TRBJ1-5|.|TRBV27
TGTGCCAGCAGCTCCCCGGGGCAGCCCCAGCATTTT
CASSSPGQPQHF
>few|TRBJ2-1|TRBD1|TRBV10-1
TGCGCCAGAAAACAGGGGGGAAGTTACAATGAGCAGTTCTTC
CARKQGGSYNEQFF
>.|TRBJ2-1|.|TRBV19
TGTGCCAGCACAGGGTCAGGGAATGAGCAGTTCTTC
CASTGSGNEQFF
>.|TRBJ2-2|.|TRBV29-1
TGCAGCGTAAGCGAGGCAGCCACCGGGGAGCTGTTTTTT
CSVSEAATGELFF
>.|TRBJ1-2|.|TRBV2
TGTGCCAGCAACCTGGACAGCAATTTCTATGGCTACACCTTC
CASNLDSNFYGYTF
>.|TRBJ2-1|.|TRBV6-1
TGTGCCAGTTTCACTAGTAGCTCCTACAATGAGCAGTTCTTC
CASFTSSSYNEQFF
>.|TRBJ2-7|.|TRBV7-3
TGTGCCAGCAGCTTGAACCTACTAGTTCCCTACGAGCAGTACTTC
CASSLNLLVPYEQYF
>.|TRBJ2-3|TRBD2|TRBV28
TGTGCCAGCAGCCCCGGGGGGGCCACAGATACGCAGTATTTT
CASSPGGATDTQYF
>.|TRBJ2-5|.|TRBV7-6
TGTGCCAGCAGCTTATCGGGACAAATTCAAGAGACCCAGTACTTC
CASSLSGQIQETQYF
>.|TRBJ1-5|.|TRBV5-1
TGCGCCAGCAGCCCCACAACGGGCAGGGGTCAGCCCCAGCATTTT
CASSPTTGRGQPQHF
>few|TRBJ1-1|.|TRBV6-1
TGTGCCAGCAGTCGGGACACCAACACTGAAGCTTTCTTT
CASSRDTNTEAFF
>.|TRBJ1-4|.|TRBV7-6
TGTGCCAGCAGCTTAGGGGGCGGTAATGAAAAACTGTTTTTT
CASSLGGGNEKLFF